Shown below are 24 T cell receptor beta chains from a single sample sequenced in a study of shared clonotypes between healthy human individuals. Using immunoSEQ multiplex PCR, the repertoire was profiled, and TCRdb retains in-frame clones only, with some absent. The top ten clones hold 12% of a sample with hundreds of thousands of clones, 75% to 80% of them seen once. Sequenced: PBMCs. Receptors were obtained from a woman between 40 and 55 years old in good health. Some clones in this sample may be carry-over from other donors' samples.

This rearrangement joins TRBV5-1 to TRBJ1-1; no reliable D call. From germline, CDR1 is SGHRS and CDR2 YFSETQ. The length of the CDR3 is 14 residues. V was cut by 0 bases and J by 1 base, with 7 bases left in between. CDR3 protein: CASSLGPTNTEAFF. CDR3 in DNA: TGCGCCAGCAGCTTGGGACCTACGAACACTGAAGCTTTCTTT.

This sequence joins TRBV15 and TRBJ1-2, with D maybe TRBD1 (5 bases). Trimming stripped 4 bases from V and 0 bases from J, with 9 bases between. This CDR3 comprises 14 residues. Germline lookup yields CDR1 LNHNV and CDR2 YYDKDF (reference sequence). The CDR3 sequence is CATSTHRSNYGYTF. CDR3 nucleotide sequence: TGTGCCACCAGCACGCACAGGTCTAACTATGGCTACACCTTC.

This sequence joins TRBV5-1 and TRBJ2-1, with 10 positions matching TRBD2. Germline CDR1 reads SGHRS; CDR2 reads YFSETQ. The trim removed 5 bases at V and 5 bases at J, leaving 4 bases unmatched. The length of the CDR3 is 14 residues. In DNA, the CDR3 is TGCGCCAGCAGACTAGCGGGATCACACAATGAGCAGTTCTTC. Its translation: CASRLAGSHNEQFF.

The chain recombines TRBV9 with TRBJ1-3; 7 nucleotides line up with TRBD1. Germline V gene lookup returns CDR1 SGDLS and CDR2 YYNGEE. This CDR3 contains 17 residues. Germline trimming cut 4 bases from V and 4 bases from J; bases unmatched to any gene: 14. This CDR3 reads CASSFSRDSRRGNTIYF. CDR3 sequence (DNA): TGTGCCAGCAGCTTTTCAAGGGACAGTCGACGAGGAAACACCATATATTTT.

This clone came up many times. The sample holds other DNA sequences that translate to the same CDR3. This chain uses TRBV7-2 with TRBJ1-1; 10 positions match TRBD1. The CDR3 is 13 residues long. J gave up 6 bases and V 5 bases, and 3 bases lay outside the gene matches. Germline loops: CDR1 SGHTA, CDR2 FQGNSA. The CDR3 sequence: CASSRGQGAEAFF. In nucleotides, the CDR3 is TGTGCCAGCAGCCGTGGACAGGGGGCTGAAGCTTTCTTT.

The V call is TRBV27, the J call TRBJ1-4, with TRBD1 matching 9 bases. J was trimmed by 8 bases and V by 4 bases; bases with no gene match: 5. Germline assignment: CDR1 MNHEY and CDR2 SMNVEV (reference sequence). CDR3 size: 14 residues. The CDR3 protein is CASSSSDRGEKLFF. The DNA for the CDR3 is TGTGCCAGCAGTTCCTCGGACAGGGGAGAAAAACTGTTTTTT.

The chain combines TRBV6-5 with TRBJ2-3, with 11 bases matching TRBD1. Germline CDR1 and CDR2: MNHEY and SVGAGI. The length of the CDR3 is 16 residues. Unmatched junction bases numbered 9, after V lost 2 bases and J lost 8 bases. As DNA, the CDR3 is TGTGCCAGCAGTTACCTGGGACAGGGGGGGTTGGGTACGCAGTATTTT. Its translation is CASSYLGQGGLGTQYF.

In regard to this clone: A read error is the likely source, as a far larger clone sits one nucleotide away. The chain couples TRBV29-1 to TRBJ2-5; a possible D gene is TRBD2 (6 bases). V was shortened by 2 bases and J by 9 bases, with 16 bases between the two germline ends. This CDR3 spans 13 amino acids. Germline V gene sequence: CDR1 SQVTM, CDR2 ANQGSEA. CDR3 residues: CSVESHLGEAQYF. In DNA form, the CDR3 reads TGCAGCGTTGAATCCCATTTAGGGGAGGCCCAGTACTTC.

The chain carries TRBV7-2 and TRBJ1-2; 7 bases agree with TRBD1. Germline V gives CDR1 SGHTA, CDR2 FQGNSA. The V segment lost 1 base and the J segment 5 bases; nucleotides outside the gene matches: 7. This CDR3 is built from 15 residues. The CDR3 is CASSLDGTADYGYTF. Written as DNA, the CDR3 is TGTGCCAGCAGCTTAGACGGGACAGCGGATTATGGCTACACCTTC.

The V call is TRBV28, the J call TRBJ2-7, with 9 bases aligning to TRBD1. J lost 4 bases, V lost 5 bases, and 9 bases had no gene match. CDR3 length: 15 amino acids. CDR1 and CDR2 (germline): MDHEN, SYDVKM. The CDR3 region is CASSNRDRVDYEQYF. Written as DNA, the CDR3 is TGTGCCAGCAGTAACCGGGACAGGGTCGATTACGAGCAGTACTTC.

V and J are TRBV5-6 and TRBJ2-5; D might be TRBD1 or TRBD2, each matching 5 bases. Germline-derived CDR1 and CDR2 are SGHDT and YYEEEE. V was pared by 4 bases and J by 0 bases, with 10 bases between. The CDR3 extends over 14 amino acids. CDR3 loop: CASSKGTDQETQYF. The CDR3, as DNA: TGTGCCAGCAGCAAAGGGACGGACCAAGAGACCCAGTACTTC. Complete variable domain (other parts from reference TRBV5-6 and TRBJ2-5): DAGVTQSPTHLIKTRGQQVTLRCSPKSGHDTVSWYQQALGQGPQFIFQYYEEEERQRGNFPDRFSGHQFPNYSSELNVNALLLGDSALYLCASSKGTDQETQYFGPGTRLLVL.

As to this clone: This probably arose from a read error, given a far larger clone one base away. The genes are TRBV28 and TRBJ2-5; D ambiguous. TRBJ2-7 matches the DNA end more closely, so the J call is doubtful. Per germline, CDR1 MDHEN and CDR2 SYDVKM. The CDR3 runs to 11 residues. The CDR3 loop is CAGSFSYEQYF. For the CDR3, the DNA is TGTGCCGGCAGTTTCTCCTACGAGCAGTACTTC.

The chain employs TRBV5-6 and TRBJ1-1; D may be TRBD1 (5 bases). V was trimmed by 4 bases and J by 5 bases, leaving 24 bases between them. The CDR3 runs to 17 residues. The germline V gene encodes CDR1 SGHDT and CDR2 YYEEEE. The DNA of the CDR3 is TGTGCCAGCAGCGGCCCCGGGACGCCCCAGGTAAGGACTGAAGCTTTCTTT. It yields the protein CASSGPGTPQVRTEAFF.

This clone was seen a few times. The rearrangement links TRBV5-1 to TRBJ2-5; TRBD2 matches 8 bases. Germline values: CDR1 SGHRS, CDR2 YFSETQ. J was trimmed by 2 bases and V by 5 bases; bases with no gene match: 5. The CDR3 covers 14 residues. The CDR3 DNA follows: TGCGCCAGCAGAGTAACTAGCGGACAAGAGACCCAGTACTTC. Translating it yields CASRVTSGQETQYF.

This rearrangement joins TRBV6-6 to TRBJ2-7; TRBD1 agrees at 10 bases. CDR3 length equals 14 residues. Germline CDR1 MNHNY, CDR2 SVGAGI (reference sequence). With 0 bases clipped from V and 6 bases from J, the junction kept 2 bases outside the gene matches. This CDR3 is CASSYSGDRGEQYF. DNA for the CDR3: TGTGCCAGCAGTTACTCGGGGGACAGGGGCGAGCAGTACTTC.

V gene TRBV5-4 combines with J gene TRBJ2-2; TRBD2 aligns across 12 bases. This CDR3 is built from 14 residues. CDR1 is SGHNT and CDR2 is YYREEE in the germline V gene (reference sequence). With 4 bases clipped from V and 5 bases from J, the junction kept 0 bases outside the gene matches. CDR3 DNA sequence: TGTGCCAGCAGCGGGACTAGCGGGACCGGGGAGCTGTTTTTT. Protein product: CASSGTSGTGELFF. Full variable domain (outside the CDR3, taken from reference TRBV5-4 and TRBJ2-2): ETGVTQSPTHLIKTRGQQVTLRCSSQSGHNTVSWYQQALGQGPQFIFQYYREEENGRGNFPPRFSGLQFPNYSSELNVNALELDDSALYLCASSGTSGTGELFFGEGSRLTVL.

The V and J genes are TRBV18 and TRBJ2-5; D is unclear. Germline CDR1 and CDR2: KGHSH and LQKENI. This CDR3 has 11 amino acids. V lost 6 bases to trimming and J lost 5 bases, with 7 bases between them. CDR3 residues: CASSSRETQYF. CDR3 DNA sequence: TGTGCCAGCTCCTCGCGGGAGACCCAGTACTTC.

The chain is built from TRBV5-8 and TRBJ2-2, with 8 bases matching TRBD1. V shed 3 bases and J 6 bases; nucleotides not matched to a gene: 7. The CDR3 contains 15 residues. Per the germline V gene, CDR1 is SGHTS and CDR2 is YDEGEE. The CDR3 nucleotides read TGTGCCAGCAGCTGGGGGACAGGTCTGCCCGGGGAGCTGTTTTTT. Translated: CASSWGTGLPGELFF.

CDR3 sequence (DNA): TGCGCCAGCAGTGAGTCGTACGGAACCTCTGGGGCCAACGTCCTGACTTTC. Its translation: CASSESYGTSGANVLTF. The V gene is TRBV10-2, the J gene TRBJ2-6, with D uncertain. This CDR3 has 17 amino acids. CDR1 and CDR2 from the germline V gene are WSHSY and SAAADI. Trimming removed 0 bases from V and 0 bases from J, with 9 bases in between.

This chain uses TRBV9 with TRBJ2-1; TRBD2 aligns across 9 bases. After removal of 3 bases from V and 0 bases from J, the junction contained 4 bases not matched to a gene. Germline loops: CDR1 SGDLS, CDR2 YYNGEE. CDR3 size: 16 residues. In nucleotides, the CDR3 is TGTGCCAGCAGCGAAGCGGGAGGTCTCTCCTACAATGAGCAGTTCTTC. Its translation: CASSEAGGLSYNEQFF.

The rearrangement links TRBV2 to TRBJ1-1, with a weak D call TRBD1 (6 bases). Germline lookup yields CDR1 SNHLY and CDR2 FYNNEI. The CDR3 contains 14 residues. CDR3 region: CATRRGGLNTEAFF. The DNA of the CDR3 is TGTGCTACCAGACGGGGGGGGCTGAACACTGAAGCTTTCTTT.

This clone appeared a few times. Given a far larger clone just one base away, this is likely a sequencing read error. This chain uses TRBV2 with TRBJ1-5; 8 bases line up with TRBD1. Germline values: CDR1 SNHLY, CDR2 FYNNEI. With V trimmed by 9 bases and J by 9 bases, 10 bases remained unmatched. There are 13 residues in the CDR3. The CDR3 here is CASHRTGKVPQHF. The DNA for the CDR3 is TGTGCCAGTCACAGGACAGGGAAGGTGCCCCAGCATTTT.

A word on this clone: This specimen includes other DNA sequences encoding the same CDR3. The rearrangement links TRBV30 to TRBJ2-7; D ambiguous. This CDR3 has 10 amino acids. The germline gives CDR1 GTSNPN, CDR2 SVGIG (reference sequence). Trimming removed 5 bases from V and 5 bases from J, with 7 bases in between. The CDR3 nucleotides read TGTGCCTGGGGTAGGAACGAGCAGTACTTC. This codes for CAWGRNEQYF.

The chain couples TRBV7-2 to TRBJ1-5; D is unclear. Germline V gives CDR1 SGHTA, CDR2 FQGNSA. V was shortened by 4 bases and J by 0 bases, with 16 bases between the two germline ends. CDR3 length: 17 residues. Written as DNA, the CDR3 is TGTGCCAGCAGCTCCGAGGCCAGTTTCTATAGCAATCAGCCCCAGCATTTT. This gives the protein CASSSEASFYSNQPQHF.